This T cell receptor (beta chain) was profiled in a study of T-cell reconstitution after alpha-beta-depleted transplantation in children (dated by TCRdb to 2016 to 2017). Looking at the study overall: Using TCR repertoire profiling, the study followed T-cell immune reconstitution in a quantitative way in children after TCRalphabeta/CD19-depleted allogeneic hematopoietic cell transplantation.

Relative to germline, V is missing 4 bases and J is missing 0 bases, with 12 bases of the junction outside any gene match. From the germline V gene (reference sequence), CDR1 is MNHEY and CDR2 is SMNVEV. The CDR3 goes from the cysteine to the phenylalanine over 17 residues. This entry keeps only the CDR3 DNA: 51 bases, framed from base 1. On this clonotype itself: Its antigen is not yet known. Per-nucleotide qualities are absent, and no much larger clonotype sits a single base away.

Libraries were constructed by PCR. Sequenced on an Illumina HiSeq 2500. Molecular barcoding was employed in the preparation of TCR libraries, with unique molecular identifiers being used to normalize TCRbeta repertoire quantification. In TCRdb, the public reads were trimmed at Q25 with fastp and aligned with MiXCR, with productive beta chains retained. Entries that share a CDR3 protein sequence are merged under the most common genes and DNA. Counted in this sample were roughly 500,000 distinct CDR3 sequences; around 19% of them appeared once. The biggest ten clones account for more than 2.5% of the sample.

Sequencing was performed on PBMCs from the stem cell graft donor, taken from the stem cell graft. The sequence was collected from a human donor who donated a stem cell graft to a child with acute lymphoblastic leukemia. The V and J genes are TRBV27 and TRBJ2-7, and TRBD2 aligns with 7 junction nucleotides. The nucleotide sequence is given as TGTGCCAGCAGTTCTCAGTTCGGCGGGAGTCTCTCCTACGAGCAGTACTTC. This yields the protein CASSSQFGGSLSYEQYF.